This T cell receptor beta chain was sequenced for a study of T cell repertoires in cytomegalovirus infection. Study at large: Researchers turned to recently identified HLA-C-restricted CMV epitopes as well as well-studied HLA-B-restricted ones. Public TCR beta signatures provided an indication of both CMV infection and a matching HLA type.

TCRdb re-derived calls from the reads in MiXCR, one entry per CDR3 protein. The table has 250,000 to 400,000 distinct CDR3 sequences, roughly 25% seen once. In the case of this clonotype: Its specificity is unknown.

Study-wide results and limits: CMV carriers having the relevant HLA were flagged by cumulative public TCR beta family frequency. What dominated the ex vivo response were HLA-C-restricted CMV-specific TCR beta clonotypes.

The CDR3 runs 14 residues. The trim removed 5 bases at V and 0 bases at J, leaving 3 bases unmatched. CDR1 is SEHNR, CDR2 FQNEAQ, per germline (reference sequence). This chain connects TRBV7-9 to TRBJ2-7; 8 bases match TRBD1. Material: cultured PBMCs, obtained from culture after CMV antigen stimulation. The sequence was collected from a human donor in good health (CMV status not recorded). Some clones in this sample may be carry-over from other donors' samples. The CDR3 spells CASSTGGSSYEQYF. Written as DNA, the CDR3 is TGTGCCAGCAGCACAGGGGGGAGCTCCTACGAGCAGTACTTC.